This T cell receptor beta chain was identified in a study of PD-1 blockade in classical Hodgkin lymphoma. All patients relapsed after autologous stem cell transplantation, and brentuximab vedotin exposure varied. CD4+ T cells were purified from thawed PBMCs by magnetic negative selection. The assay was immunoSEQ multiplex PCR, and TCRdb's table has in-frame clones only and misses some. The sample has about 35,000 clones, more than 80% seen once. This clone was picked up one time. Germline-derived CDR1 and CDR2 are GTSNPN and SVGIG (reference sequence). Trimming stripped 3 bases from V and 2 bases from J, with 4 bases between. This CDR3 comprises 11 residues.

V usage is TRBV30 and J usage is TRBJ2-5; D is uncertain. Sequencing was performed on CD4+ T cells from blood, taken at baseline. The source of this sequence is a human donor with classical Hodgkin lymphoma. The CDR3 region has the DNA TGTGCCTGGAGGGGGCAAGAGACCCAGTACTTC. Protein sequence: CAWRGQETQYF. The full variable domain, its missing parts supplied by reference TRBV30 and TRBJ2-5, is SQTIHQWPATLVQPVGSPLSLECTVEGTSNPNLYWYRQAAGRGLQLLFYSVGIGQISSEVPQNLSASRPQDRQFILSSKKLLLSDSGFYLCAWRGQETQYFGPGTRLLVL.